These 19 T cell receptor beta chains originate from one sample sequenced in a study of read filtering for tumor transcriptome and immune sequencing. Molecular barcoded adaptors covering alpha/delta and beta/gamma chains were used on 400 to 450 ng RNA. TCRdb ran MiXCR on the reads and lists one entry per CDR3 protein. Of around 140,000 distinct CDR3 sequences listed, roughly an eighth are singletons. What was sequenced was a population of CD138-negative cells sorted from bone marrow. Receptors were obtained from a donor aged 40 or over with multiple myeloma.

The chain carries TRBV5-6 and TRBJ1-1; perhaps TRBD1 as D (6 bases). The length of the CDR3 is 16 residues. Germline V lookup: CDR1 SGHDT, CDR2 YYEEEE. V was pared by 2 bases and J by 4 bases, with 18 bases between. DNA for the CDR3: TGTGCCAGCAGCTTCGGATGGGGGGCACGGGCCACTGAAGCTTTCTTT. Residues: CASSFGWGARATEAFF. Variable domain in full (rest from reference TRBV5-6 and TRBJ1-1): DAGVTQSPTHLIKTRGQQVTLRCSPKSGHDTVSWYQQALGQGPQFIFQYYEEEERQRGNFPDRFSGHQFPNYSSELNVNALLLGDSALYLCASSFGWGARATEAFFGQGTRLTVV.

This clonotype was detected many times. J is TRBJ2-1 and V is TRBV10-3; perhaps TRBD2 as D (6 bases). The CDR3 has 13 residues. In germline, CDR1 is ENHRY, CDR2 SYGVKD. The V and J ends lost 4 bases and 15 bases respectively, with 19 bases between them. DNA for the CDR3: TGTGCCATCAGTGTTGGAGGGGACGGGAGTGTGTTCTTC. This translates into CAISVGGDGSVFF.

The sample holds many counts of this clonotype. The chain has TRBV2 and TRBJ2-1; D might be TRBD2 (6 bases). V lost 8 bases and J 6 bases, leaving 14 bases between the germline ends. Germline CDR1 is SNHLY and CDR2 is FYNNEI. CDR3 length: 13 residues. CDR3 region: CASRRGLSNEQFF. CDR3 coding DNA: TGTGCCAGCCGGCGGGGACTCTCCAATGAGCAGTTCTTC.

About this clonotype: Possible read error: a much larger clone is one base away. The chain joins TRBV25-1 to TRBJ1-6; D not certain. Trimming cost V 3 bases and J 12 bases, with 15 bases left between them. This CDR3 comprises 14 residues. In germline, CDR1 is MGHDK, CDR2 SYGVNS. The CDR3 DNA reads as TGTGCCAGCAGTGATGATAGGCCCACGGGACCCCTCCACTTT. Translating it yields CASSDDRPTGPLHF.

This clonotype was counted ten times or more. V and J are TRBV7-3 and TRBJ2-1; 7 bases agree with TRBD1. In germline, CDR1 is SGHTA, CDR2 FQGTGA. With 5 bases clipped from V and 5 bases from J, the junction kept 6 bases outside the gene matches. The CDR3 contains 14 residues. The CDR3 loop is CASSKGQINNEQFF. The CDR3 DNA reads TGTGCCAGCAGCAAGGGACAGATAAACAATGAGCAGTTCTTC.

This clonotype was found many times. The V call is TRBV13, the J call TRBJ2-2; 7 nucleotides line up with TRBD1. Germline CDR1 is PRHDT and CDR2 is FYEKMQ (reference sequence). Unmatched junction bases numbered 6, after V lost 4 bases and J lost 7 bases. The CDR3 totals 14 residues. CDR3: CASSSDRRHGELFF. The CDR3 DNA reads as TGTGCCAGCAGCTCGGACAGGCGGCACGGGGAGCTGTTTTTT.

The chain carries TRBV30 and TRBJ2-6; a weak D match, TRBD2 (6 bases). The length of the CDR3 is 17 residues. Germline V CDR1 and CDR2: GTSNPN, SVGIG (reference sequence). Trimming took 4 bases from V and 0 from J, leaving 16 bases between them. The CDR3 sequence is CAWTGSGSHSGANVLTF. Written as DNA, the CDR3 is TGTGCCTGGACTGGCTCCGGGAGCCACTCTGGGGCCAACGTCCTGACTTTC.

This clonotype was seen ten or more times. The chain uses TRBV6-2 or TRBV6-3 and TRBJ2-3; the D gene is possibly TRBD1 (5 bases). Deletions cut 4 bases from V and 0 bases from J, with 14 bases between. Germline assignment: CDR1 MNHEY and CDR2 SVGEGT. This CDR3 is built from 16 residues. The CDR3 loop is CASSSRNRFSTDTQYF. The DNA of the CDR3 is TGTGCCAGCAGTTCCAGAAACAGGTTTAGCACAGATACGCAGTATTTT.

This clonotype was counted ten times or more. This chain joins TRBV2 and TRBJ2-1; TRBD1 matches at 8 bases. J was trimmed by 7 bases and V by 5 bases; bases with no gene match: 7. The CDR3 runs to 14 residues. Germline loops: CDR1 SNHLY, CDR2 FYNNEI. CDR3 protein: CASSFDRGFNEQFF. DNA of the CDR3: TGTGCCAGCAGTTTTGACAGGGGATTTAATGAGCAGTTCTTC. Full variable domain (remainder filled in from reference TRBV2 and TRBJ2-1): EPEVTQTPSHQVTQMGQEVILRCVPISNHLYFYWYRQILGQKVEFLVSFYNNEISEKSEIFDDQFSVERPDGSNFTLKIRSTKLEDSAMYFCASSFDRGFNEQFFGPGTRLTVL.

This clonotype has only a few counts. No conserved phenylalanine or tryptophan ends this CDR3, so it is likely a read error. The V call is TRBV5-1, the J call TRBJ2-3; 14 bases fit TRBD2. Germline V gene data show CDR1 as SGHRS and CDR2 as YFSETQ. Trimming cost V 4 bases and J 6 bases; bases outside gene matches: 7. CDR3 length: 16 amino acids. The CDR3 here is CASSTGLAGALDTQYS. In DNA, the CDR3 is TGCGCCAGCAGCACGGGACTAGCGGGAGCCTTGGATACGCAGTATTCT.

There are many counts of this clonotype. This chain links TRBV5-5 with TRBJ1-1; possible D gene TRBD1, 5 bases. Germline V CDR1 and CDR2: SGHKS, YYEKEE (reference sequence). V was trimmed by 2 bases and J by 1 base, leaving 9 bases between them. There are 14 residues in the CDR3. CDR3 amino acids: CASSFHTGNTEAFF. The CDR3 DNA sequence: TGTGCCAGCAGCTTCCACACAGGGAACACTGAAGCTTTCTTT.

This clonotype showed up just a few times. Possible read error: a much larger clone is one base away. The genes are TRBV12-3 or TRBV12-4 and TRBJ1-2; 7 bases line up with TRBD1. The CDR3 totals 13 residues. CDR3 region: CASSLGTGGGYPF. DNA of the CDR3: TGTGCCAGCAGTTTAGGGACAGGTGGCGGCTACCCCTTC.

This clonotype was found many times. V and J are TRBV11-1 and TRBJ2-7; D possibly corresponds to TRBD1 (6 bases). Trimming left V 3 bases short and J 2 bases short, with 14 bases between. The CDR3 runs to 15 residues. In germline, CDR1 is SGHAT, CDR2 FQDESV (reference sequence). The CDR3 loop reads CASSFGTLGAYEQYF. In DNA form, the CDR3 reads TGTGCCAGCAGCTTCGGGACATTAGGGGCCTACGAGCAGTACTTC.

This clonotype came up many times. This rearrangement joins TRBV12-3 or TRBV12-4 to TRBJ2-5; D possibly corresponds to TRBD1 (6 bases). Between the trimmed V and J ends, which lost 6 bases and 4 bases, there was a span of 12 bases. This CDR3 is 13 amino acids long. This chain's CDR3 is CASRLQGAETQYF. CDR3 in DNA: TGTGCCAGCAGACTACAGGGAGCAGAGACCCAGTACTTC.

Many counts were recorded for this clonotype. The chain has TRBV7-9 and TRBJ2-5; 8 bases line up with TRBD2. The junction had 10 bases not matched to a gene; V was cut back by 5 bases and J by 5 bases. This CDR3 has 15 amino acids. The germline gives CDR1 SEHNR, CDR2 FQNEAQ (reference sequence). The CDR3 spells CASSPGTSDVETQYF. CDR3 bases: TGTGCCAGCAGCCCAGGGACTAGTGATGTGGAGACCCAGTACTTC. The whole variable domain, remainder taken from reference TRBV7-9 and TRBJ2-5, is DTGVSQNPRHKITKRGQNVTFRCDPISEHNRLYWYRQTLGQGPEFLTYFQNEAQLEKSRLLSDRFSAERPKGSFSTLEIQRTEQGDSAMYLCASSPGTSDVETQYFGPGTRLLVL.

In the case of this clonotype: A much larger clone sits a single nucleotide away, making a read error possible. The V gene is TRBV3-1, the J gene TRBJ1-1, with TRBD1 identical over 7 bases. With V trimmed by 4 bases and J by 6 bases, 14 bases remained unmatched. Germline V gene lookup returns CDR1 LGHDT and CDR2 YNNKEL (reference sequence). This CDR3 is built from 16 residues. CDR3 nucleotide sequence: TGTGCCAGCAGCCTCTCCGGAGGGGGCATGAGCGCTGAAGCTTTCTTT. Protein product: CASSLSGGGMSAEAFF. The full variable domain, with the rest looked up from reference TRBV3-1 and TRBJ1-1, is DTAVSQTPKYLVTQMGNDKSIKCEQNLGHDTMYWYKQDSKKFLKIMFSYNNKELIINETVPNRFSPKSPDKAHLNLHINSLELGDSAVYFCASSLSGGGMSAEAFFGQGTRLTVV.

CDR3 protein: CSAASRTSGFFVYNEQFF. The DNA for the CDR3 is TGCAGTGCCGCATCACGGACTAGCGGTTTTTTCGTTTACAATGAGCAGTTCTTC. The chain is built from TRBV20-1 and TRBJ2-1, with 10 bases identical to TRBD2. This CDR3 contains 18 residues. The V and J ends lost 6 bases and 4 bases, in that order; junction bases with no gene match: 18. From germline, CDR1 is DFQATT and CDR2 SNEGSKA (reference sequence).

V gene TRBV7-9 combines with J gene TRBJ2-1; 9 bases agree with TRBD1. This CDR3 contains 16 residues. J was trimmed by 5 bases and V by 4 bases; bases with no gene match: 9. Germline CDR1 reads SEHNR; CDR2 reads FQNEAQ (reference sequence). CDR3 coding DNA: TGTGCCAGCAGCTCCCACGGGACAGGGCTTGACAATGAGCAGTTCTTC. This sequence encodes CASSSHGTGLDNEQFF. Full variable domain (rest looked up from reference TRBV7-9 and TRBJ2-1): DTGVSQNPRHKITKRGQNVTFRCDPISEHNRLYWYRQTLGQGPEFLTYFQNEAQLEKSRLLSDRFSAERPKGSFSTLEIQRTEQGDSAMYLCASSSHGTGLDNEQFFGPGTRLTVL.

This clonotype was counted at least ten times. CDR3 in amino acids: CASTNANGEQFF. CDR3 in DNA: TGTGCCAGCACCAATGCTAATGGTGAGCAGTTCTTC. This chain joins TRBV3-1 and TRBJ2-1, with D unresolved. V shed 7 bases and J shed 9 bases, with 13 bases lying between them. Germline V lookup: CDR1 LGHDT, CDR2 YNNKEL (reference sequence). This CDR3 contains 12 residues.